The clone carrying this T cell receptor beta chain was counted a few times. Its antigen is as yet unknown. This record belongs to a study of post-analysis software for immune sequencing data. Built from TCR beta cDNA, the libraries had unique molecular identifiers in them. TCRdb used MiXCR to reprocess the PCR reads, holding one entry per CDR3 protein. The sample consists of under 650,000 distinct CDR3 sequences, 44% of them appearing once. The V gene's germline CDR1 is LGHDT and CDR2 YNNKEL (reference sequence). The CDR3 is 14 amino acids. Trimming shortened V by 1 base and J by 7 bases, and 14 bases separated the two germline ends. Study-level results: There were a handful of TRBV segments more frequent in patients than controls, and TRBV5-6, TRBV5-1 and TRBV20-1 were among them.

Sequenced material: blood. The clonotype was recovered from a girl aged 5-17 years with multiple sclerosis. V and J are TRBV3-1 and TRBJ2-7, with D perhaps matching TRBD1 (6 bases). CDR3 sequence: CASSQVQGVREQYF. CDR3 DNA: TGTGCCAGCAGCCAAGTACAGGGTGTGAGGGAGCAGTACTTC.